A selection of T cell receptor beta chains follows, all from one sample in a study of blood T cell repertoires in COVID-19. Sequenced by immunoSEQ multiplex PCR; TCRdb stores in-frame clones only, minus some. The table lists 270,000 or so clones, around 90% of them singletons. The sample comprised peripheral blood. These TCRs come from a woman aged 40 to 50 who had recovered from COVID-19. CDR3s include the opening cysteine and the closing phenylalanine or tryptophan. A D gene is named only where the DNA matches it firmly. For some rows the clone size is stated as once, few or many, or as a class when expanded; others skip it.

J gene: TRBJ1-5; V gene: TRBV6-1; clone size: .; D gene: .; CDR3 protein: CASSEGGFGNQPQHF; CDR3 DNA: TGTGCCAGCAGTGAGGGGGGATTCGGCAATCAGCCCCAGCATTTT
J gene: TRBJ1-5; V gene: TRBV3-1/TRBV3-2; clone size: .; D gene: .; CDR3 protein: CASSQGRSYSNQPQHF; CDR3 DNA: TGTGCCAGCAGCCAAGGTCGCAGTTATAGCAATCAGCCCCAGCATTTT
J gene: TRBJ1-1; V gene: TRBV28; clone size: once; D gene: TRBD1; CDR3 protein: CASTRQGPKAFF; CDR3 DNA: TGTGCCAGCACCCGACAGGGCCCGAAAGCTTTCTTT
J gene: TRBJ2-3; V gene: TRBV30; clone size: .; D gene: .; CDR3 protein: CASPGDLGTDTQYF; CDR3 DNA: TGTGCCTCCCCGGGGGACCTCGGCACAGATACGCAGTATTTT
J gene: TRBJ1-3; V gene: TRBV30; clone size: .; D gene: .; CDR3 protein: CAWNSLVDTIYF; CDR3 DNA: TGTGCCTGGAATAGCCTGGTCGACACCATATATTTT
J gene: TRBJ2-1; V gene: TRBV27; clone size: .; D gene: TRBD2; CDR3 protein: CASSPTSGVSYNEQFF; CDR3 DNA: TGTGCCAGCAGTCCCACTAGCGGAGTTTCCTACAATGAGCAGTTCTTC
J gene: TRBJ2-1; V gene: TRBV24-1; clone size: .; D gene: .; CDR3 protein: CATSDLGGFSYNEQFF; CDR3 DNA: TGTGCCACCAGTGATTTAGGGGGTTTTTCCTACAATGAGCAGTTCTTC
J gene: TRBJ2-7; V gene: TRBV4-2; clone size: many; D gene: .; CDR3 protein: CASSPGTRRESYEQYF; CDR3 DNA: TGTGCCAGCAGCCCCGGGACTCGGAGAGAATCCTACGAGCAGTACTTC
J gene: TRBJ2-1; V gene: TRBV4-1; clone size: .; D gene: .; CDR3 protein: CASSPPQQGLNEQFF; CDR3 DNA: TGCGCCAGCAGCCCGCCCCAGCAGGGGCTGAATGAGCAGTTCTTC
J gene: TRBJ1-5; V gene: TRBV19; clone size: .; D gene: .; CDR3 protein: CASSMSSDSNQPQHF; CDR3 DNA: TGTGCCAGTAGTATGTCCAGCGATAGCAATCAGCCCCAGCATTTT
J gene: TRBJ1-5; V gene: TRBV30; clone size: .; D gene: .; CDR3 protein: CAWSVTGDQPQHF; CDR3 DNA: TGTGCCTGGAGTGTAACCGGGGATCAGCCCCAGCATTTT
J gene: TRBJ1-5; V gene: TRBV28; clone size: .; D gene: TRBD1; CDR3 protein: CASSFGTGGILGNQPQHF; CDR3 DNA: TGTGCCAGCAGTTTCGGGACAGGGGGCATCTTAGGCAATCAGCCCCAGCATTTT
J gene: TRBJ1-1; V gene: TRBV6-5; clone size: .; D gene: TRBD1; CDR3 protein: CASSYSAGQGEAFF; CDR3 DNA: TGTGCCAGCAGTTACTCGGCGGGACAGGGTGAAGCTTTCTTT
J gene: TRBJ1-5; V gene: TRBV2; clone size: .; D gene: TRBD1; CDR3 protein: CASRGGQNSNQPQHF; CDR3 DNA: TGTGCCAGCAGAGGGGGACAGAATAGCAATCAGCCCCAGCATTTT
J gene: TRBJ1-3; V gene: TRBV6-5; clone size: .; D gene: .; CDR3 protein: CASGYAGTPGNTIYF; CDR3 DNA: TGTGCCAGCGGATACGCCGGGACACCGGGAAACACCATATATTTT
J gene: TRBJ2-5; V gene: TRBV6-5; clone size: .; D gene: TRBD1; CDR3 protein: CASSYSLDTGVETQYF; CDR3 DNA: TGTGCCAGCAGTTACTCTCTTGACACAGGGGTGGAGACCCAGTACTTC
J gene: TRBJ2-5; V gene: TRBV7-3; clone size: .; D gene: TRBD2; CDR3 protein: CASSVSGSRSETQYF; CDR3 DNA: TGTGCCAGCAGCGTGAGCGGGAGCCGGTCGGAGACCCAGTACTTC
J gene: TRBJ1-5; V gene: TRBV7-2; clone size: .; D gene: TRBD1; CDR3 protein: CASSTGTARNQPQHF; CDR3 DNA: TGTGCCAGCAGCACCGGGACAGCTCGAAATCAGCCCCAGCATTTT
J gene: TRBJ2-7; V gene: TRBV28; clone size: once; D gene: TRBD2; CDR3 protein: CASSSPGEGAYEQYF; CDR3 DNA: TGTGCCAGCAGTTCCCCCGGGGAGGGTGCCTACGAGCAGTACTTC
J gene: TRBJ2-1; V gene: TRBV2; clone size: .; D gene: TRBD2; CDR3 protein: CASSELTGGPNEQFF; CDR3 DNA: TGTGCCAGCAGTGAACTTACGGGAGGCCCCAATGAGCAGTTCTTC
J gene: TRBJ2-1; V gene: TRBV29-1; clone size: few; D gene: TRBD2; CDR3 protein: CSVEGTSGRGAQFF; CDR3 DNA: TGCAGCGTTGAGGGGACTAGCGGGAGGGGTGCGCAGTTCTTC
J gene: TRBJ2-1; V gene: TRBV6-2/TRBV6-3; clone size: few; D gene: .; CDR3 protein: CASSYSSRDIFWRGSYNEQFF; CDR3 DNA: TGTGCCAGCAGTTACTCCTCCCGGGATATATTCTGGCGGGGTTCCTACAATGAGCAGTTCTTC
J gene: TRBJ2-5; V gene: TRBV2; clone size: .; D gene: .; CDR3 protein: CASTLGDLGGTQYF; CDR3 DNA: TGTGCCAGTACCCTCGGGGACTTGGGGGGGACCCAGTACTTC
J gene: TRBJ2-1; V gene: TRBV19; clone size: .; D gene: .; CDR3 protein: CASTSLPSYNEQFF; CDR3 DNA: TGTGCCAGTACTTCGCTACCGTCCTACAATGAGCAGTTCTTC
J gene: TRBJ2-7; V gene: TRBV6-5; clone size: once; D gene: TRBD1; CDR3 protein: CATLLRTGEYEQYF; CDR3 DNA: TGTGCCACCCTCCTCCGGACAGGGGAATACGAGCAGTACTTC
J gene: TRBJ2-7; V gene: TRBV3-1/TRBV3-2; clone size: .; D gene: TRBD2; CDR3 protein: CASSQAGGPYEQYF; CDR3 DNA: TGTGCCAGCAGCCAAGCGGGAGGACCCTACGAGCAGTACTTC
J gene: TRBJ2-7; V gene: TRBV5-1; clone size: .; D gene: .; CDR3 protein: CASSLGESFYEQYF; CDR3 DNA: TGCGCCAGCAGCTTGGGGGAGTCCTTCTACGAGCAGTACTTC
J gene: TRBJ2-7; V gene: TRBV6-5; clone size: .; D gene: .; CDR3 protein: CASSYSKPGDEQYF; CDR3 DNA: TGTGCCAGCAGTTACTCGAAGCCCGGGGACGAGCAGTACTTC
J gene: TRBJ2-1; V gene: TRBV2; clone size: .; D gene: TRBD2; CDR3 protein: CASSDSGLAANEQFF; CDR3 DNA: TGTGCCAGCAGTGATTCAGGACTAGCGGCCAATGAGCAGTTCTTC
J gene: TRBJ2-1; V gene: TRBV2; clone size: once; D gene: .; CDR3 protein: CASTLFSIDEQFF; CDR3 DNA: TGTGCCAGCACCCTATTTAGCATCGATGAGCAGTTCTTC
J gene: TRBJ1-1; V gene: TRBV19; clone size: once; D gene: TRBD1; CDR3 protein: CASSSWTGGLNTEAFF; CDR3 DNA: TGTGCCAGTAGTTCATGGACAGGGGGCTTGAACACTGAAGCTTTCTTT
J gene: TRBJ2-3; V gene: TRBV11-2; clone size: once; D gene: TRBD2; CDR3 protein: CASSIAGGTSTDTQYF; CDR3 DNA: TGTGCCAGCAGCATAGCGGGAGGCACTAGCACAGATACGCAGTATTTT
J gene: TRBJ2-5; V gene: TRBV7-6; clone size: .; D gene: TRBD2; CDR3 protein: CASSSLLAGDLETQYF; CDR3 DNA: TGTGCCAGCAGCTCCTTACTAGCGGGAGACTTGGAGACCCAGTACTTC
J gene: TRBJ1-1; V gene: TRBV6-4; clone size: .; D gene: .; CDR3 protein: CASSAYWGYEAFF; CDR3 DNA: TGTGCCAGCAGCGCCTATTGGGGCTATGAAGCTTTCTTT
J gene: TRBJ2-3; V gene: TRBV7-9; clone size: few; D gene: TRBD2; CDR3 protein: CASSSDISGNPTDTQYF; CDR3 DNA: TGTGCCAGCAGCTCCGATATTAGCGGGAACCCCACAGATACGCAGTATTTT
J gene: TRBJ2-2; V gene: TRBV30; clone size: .; D gene: .; CDR3 protein: CAWSPGRAGELFF; CDR3 DNA: TGTGCCTGGAGTCCCGGCAGGGCCGGGGAGCTGTTTTTT
J gene: TRBJ2-1; V gene: TRBV7-9; clone size: few; D gene: TRBD2; CDR3 protein: CASRGFETSGNEQFF; CDR3 DNA: TGTGCCAGCAGGGGTTTTGAGACTAGCGGCAATGAGCAGTTCTTC
J gene: TRBJ1-5; V gene: TRBV7-2; clone size: .; D gene: .; CDR3 protein: CASSSTLGAQPQHF; CDR3 DNA: TGTGCCAGCAGCTCGACGTTGGGGGCTCAGCCCCAGCATTTT
J gene: TRBJ2-3; V gene: TRBV5-1; clone size: .; D gene: TRBD2; CDR3 protein: CASSLSFGLAVSTDTQYF; CDR3 DNA: TGCGCCAGCAGCTTGTCATTCGGGCTAGCGGTTAGCACAGATACGCAGTATTTT
J gene: TRBJ2-3; V gene: TRBV6-6; clone size: .; D gene: TRBD2; CDR3 protein: CASSRQLAGGSDTQYF; CDR3 DNA: TGTGCCAGCAGTCGACAGTTAGCGGGAGGGTCAGATACGCAGTATTTT
J gene: TRBJ2-1; V gene: TRBV9; clone size: .; D gene: TRBD2; CDR3 protein: CASSVGERAGVSYEQFF; CDR3 DNA: TGTGCCAGCAGCGTAGGGGAAAGAGCGGGAGTGAGCTATGAGCAGTTCTTC
J gene: TRBJ2-5; V gene: TRBV2; clone size: .; D gene: TRBD2; CDR3 protein: CASSEGAGGLGTQYF; CDR3 DNA: TGTGCCAGCAGTGAAGGGGCGGGAGGCTTGGGGACCCAGTACTTC
J gene: TRBJ1-6; V gene: TRBV5-1; clone size: .; D gene: .; CDR3 protein: CASSLEGGGNSPLHF; CDR3 DNA: TGCGCCAGCAGCTTGGAGGGGGGGGGTAATTCACCCCTCCACTTT
J gene: TRBJ2-7; V gene: TRBV7-6; clone size: .; D gene: .; CDR3 protein: CASSAGPFSYEQYF; CDR3 DNA: TGTGCCAGCAGCGCGGGTCCTTTCTCCTACGAGCAGTACTTC
J gene: TRBJ2-1; V gene: TRBV19; clone size: once; D gene: .; CDR3 protein: CASSDGGGSGNEQFF; CDR3 DNA: TGTGCCAGTAGTGACGGGGGAGGAAGTGGGAATGAGCAGTTCTTC